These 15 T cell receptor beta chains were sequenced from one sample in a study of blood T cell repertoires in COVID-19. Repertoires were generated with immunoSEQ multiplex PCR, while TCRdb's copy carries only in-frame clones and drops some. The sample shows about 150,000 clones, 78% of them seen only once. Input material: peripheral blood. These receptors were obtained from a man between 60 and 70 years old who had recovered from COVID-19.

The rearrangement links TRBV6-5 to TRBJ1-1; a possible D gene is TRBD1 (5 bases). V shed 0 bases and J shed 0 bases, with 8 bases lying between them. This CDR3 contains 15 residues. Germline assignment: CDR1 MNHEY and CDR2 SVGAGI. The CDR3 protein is CASSYSRQLNTEAFF. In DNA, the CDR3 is TGTGCCAGCAGTTACTCGAGACAGTTGAACACTGAAGCTTTCTTT.

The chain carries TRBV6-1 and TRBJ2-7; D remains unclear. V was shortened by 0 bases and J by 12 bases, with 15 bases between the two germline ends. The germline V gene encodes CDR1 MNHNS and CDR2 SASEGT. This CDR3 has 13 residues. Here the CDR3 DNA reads TGTGCCAGCAGTGAAGCATCAGGTGCTGTGCCGTACTTC. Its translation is CASSEASGAVPYF.

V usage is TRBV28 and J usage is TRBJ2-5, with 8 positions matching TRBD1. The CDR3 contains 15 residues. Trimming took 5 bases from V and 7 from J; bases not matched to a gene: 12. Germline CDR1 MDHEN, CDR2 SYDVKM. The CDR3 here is CASSQSGTGIWTQYF. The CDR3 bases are TGTGCCAGCAGTCAGTCCGGGACAGGCATCTGGACCCAGTACTTC.

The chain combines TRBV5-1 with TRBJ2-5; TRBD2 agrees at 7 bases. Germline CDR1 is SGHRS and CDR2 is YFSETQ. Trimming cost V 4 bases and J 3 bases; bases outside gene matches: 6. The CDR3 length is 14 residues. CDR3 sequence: CASSMGLQEETQYF. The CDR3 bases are TGCGCCAGCAGCATGGGACTACAAGAAGAGACCCAGTACTTC.

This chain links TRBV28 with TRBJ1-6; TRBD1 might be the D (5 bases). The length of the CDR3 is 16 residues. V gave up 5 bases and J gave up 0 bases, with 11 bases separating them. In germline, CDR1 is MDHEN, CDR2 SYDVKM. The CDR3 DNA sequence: TGTGCCAGCAGTCCAAATGACAGCTCCTATAATTCACCCCTCCACTTT. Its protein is CASSPNDSSYNSPLHF.

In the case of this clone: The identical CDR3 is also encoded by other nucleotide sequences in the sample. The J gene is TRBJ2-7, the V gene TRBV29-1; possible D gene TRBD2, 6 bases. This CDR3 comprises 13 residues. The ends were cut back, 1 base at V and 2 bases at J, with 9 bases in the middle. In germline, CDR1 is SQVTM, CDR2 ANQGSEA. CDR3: CSVEVAGTYEQYF. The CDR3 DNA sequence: TGCAGCGTTGAAGTGGCGGGGACCTACGAGCAGTACTTC.

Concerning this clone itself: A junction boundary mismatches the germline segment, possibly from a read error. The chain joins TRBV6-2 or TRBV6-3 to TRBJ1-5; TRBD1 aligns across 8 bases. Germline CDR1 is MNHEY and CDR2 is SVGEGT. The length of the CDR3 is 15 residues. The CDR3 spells CASSQGPGGNQPQHF. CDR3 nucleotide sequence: TGTGCCAGCAGCCAGGGGCCAGGGGGCAACCAGCCCCAGCATTTT.

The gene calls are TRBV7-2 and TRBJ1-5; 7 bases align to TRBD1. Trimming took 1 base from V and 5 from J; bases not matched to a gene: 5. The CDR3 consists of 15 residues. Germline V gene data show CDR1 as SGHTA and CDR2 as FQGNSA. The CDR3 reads CASSLGGQQHQPQHF. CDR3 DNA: TGTGCCAGCAGCTTAGGGGGACAGCAACATCAGCCCCAGCATTTT.

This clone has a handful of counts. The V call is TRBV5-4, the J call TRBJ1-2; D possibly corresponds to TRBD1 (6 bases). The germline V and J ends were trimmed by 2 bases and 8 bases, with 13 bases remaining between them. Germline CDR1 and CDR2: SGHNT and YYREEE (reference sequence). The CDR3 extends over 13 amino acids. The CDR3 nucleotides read TGTGCCAGCAGCTTACCCCTCCAGGGGGGCTACACCTTC. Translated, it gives CASSLPLQGGYTF. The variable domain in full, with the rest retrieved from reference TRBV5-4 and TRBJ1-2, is ETGVTQSPTHLIKTRGQQVTLRCSSQSGHNTVSWYQQALGQGPQFIFQYYREEENGRGNFPPRFSGLQFPNYSSELNVNALELDDSALYLCASSLPLQGGYTFGSGTRLTVV.

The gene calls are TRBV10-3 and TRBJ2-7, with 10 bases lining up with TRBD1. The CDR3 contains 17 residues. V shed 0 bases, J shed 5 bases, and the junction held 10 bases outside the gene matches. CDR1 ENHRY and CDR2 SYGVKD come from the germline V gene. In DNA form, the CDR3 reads TGTGCCATCAGTGAGTCGAGACCGGGACAGGGGACCCACGAGCAGTACTTC. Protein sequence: CAISESRPGQGTHEQYF.

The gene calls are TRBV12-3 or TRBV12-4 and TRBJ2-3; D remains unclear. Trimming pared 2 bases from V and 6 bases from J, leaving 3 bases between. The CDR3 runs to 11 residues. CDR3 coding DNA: TGTGCCAGCAGTTTATATGATACGCAGTATTTT. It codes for CASSLYDTQYF.

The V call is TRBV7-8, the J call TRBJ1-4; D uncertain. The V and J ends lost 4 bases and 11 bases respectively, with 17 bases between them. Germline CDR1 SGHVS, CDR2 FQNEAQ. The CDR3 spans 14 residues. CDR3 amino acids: CASSSTGIQAKLFF. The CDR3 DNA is TGTGCCAGCAGCTCGACCGGGATCCAGGCGAAACTGTTTTTT.

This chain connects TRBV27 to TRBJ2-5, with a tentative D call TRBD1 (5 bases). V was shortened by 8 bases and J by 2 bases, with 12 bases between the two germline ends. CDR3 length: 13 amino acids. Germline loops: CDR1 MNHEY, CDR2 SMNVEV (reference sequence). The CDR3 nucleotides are TGTGCCAGCTCCCGACAGTCTCAAGAGACCCAGTACTTC. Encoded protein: CASSRQSQETQYF.

The CDR3 bases are TGTGCCAGCTCTCCTCGAGGGCTAGCGGCTTCCTACGAGCAGTACTTC. It is translated as CASSPRGLAASYEQYF. The chain is built from TRBV18 and TRBJ2-7; 7 nucleotides line up with TRBD2. There are 16 residues in the CDR3. In germline, CDR1 is KGHSH, CDR2 LQKENI. V was clipped by 6 bases and J by 1 base; unmatched bases: 12.

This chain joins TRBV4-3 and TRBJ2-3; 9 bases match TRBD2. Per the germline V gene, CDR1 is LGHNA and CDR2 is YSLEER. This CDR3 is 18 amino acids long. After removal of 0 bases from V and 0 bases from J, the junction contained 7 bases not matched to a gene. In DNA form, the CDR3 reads TGCGCCAGCAGCCAAGAGTGGCCGGGACTAGCTAGCACAGATACGCAGTATTTT. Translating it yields CASSQEWPGLASTDTQYF.